This TCR beta chain was sequenced in a study of T-cell memory formation after mild COVID-19 (dated by TCRdb to the early 2020s). Background for the entire study: TCR sequence clusters from the two donors were found to be largely donor specific. The cohort comprised two young, previously healthy adult volunteers, one female and one male. T-cell clones expanding and contracting after mild COVID-19 in a couple of donors were tracked by longitudinal TCRalpha and TCRbeta repertoire sequencing. Broad study findings and their caveats: Some responding clones were found in pre-infection memory, which suggests that pre-existing cross-reactive memory T cells took part in the SARS-CoV-2 response. Contracting CD4+ clones turned up mainly in the CM and EM memory subsets, whereas EMRA was where CD8+ clones were enriched. Only a couple of mild cases were covered by the study, and larger cohorts that include severe cases with pre-infection samples were considered necessary. The second-wave clones that peaked on day 37 were not confirmed to be SARS-CoV-2 specific. From day 15 to 85, contracting clones showed balanced CD4/CD8 phenotypes, whereas a second wave of clones that expanded from day 15 to 37 leaned towards CD4+.

PBMCs were isolated by Ficoll-Paque density gradient centrifugation. The sequencer was an Illumina NovaSeq 6000. Using 5'RACE with constant-segment primers, TCRalpha and TCRbeta cDNA libraries were constructed, with sample barcodes and unique molecular identifiers added in the process. Trizol reagent was used to extract RNA from every sample. The libraries were amplified in two PCR steps, and the second step added a second sample barcode and Illumina TruSeq adapters. Sequencing of the libraries was done on an Illumina NovaSeq, producing 2 x 150 bp paired-end reads. The paper's processing steps were these. Demultiplexing of reads and collapsing into UMI-guided consensus sequences were performed with migec v1.2.7. Using mixcr v2.1.11, the UMI consensuses were aligned to TRA and TRB V and J templates and assembled into clonotypes. A clonotype was counted as expanded or contracted only when both edgeR and NoisET called the clonotype significant, with the noise models trained on biological replicates. For edgeR calls, the thresholds were a false discovery rate-adjusted p below 0.01 and a log2 fold-change of 1. As an exploratory analysis of dynamics, PCA with hierarchical clustering was applied to max-normalized trajectories of the 1000 most abundant clonotypes. Separately sequenced CD4+ and CD8+ repertoires were used to assign the CD4 or CD8 phenotype of responding clones. The public reads were reanalyzed by TCRdb: fastp trimming at Q25, MiXCR alignment, in-frame beta chains only. Entries that share a CDR3 protein sequence are merged under the most common genes and DNA. These V and J calls originate from TCRdb's pipeline instead of the authors' own analysis. This sample comprises around 150,000 distinct CDR3 sequences, roughly 15% of them detected only once. The ten largest account for approximately 14% of the sample.

The CDR1 and CDR2 encoded by the germline V gene (reference sequence) are GTSNPN and SVGIG. Here V drops 8 bases and J drops 0 bases, and the junction holds 10 bases not matched to any gene. Taken from cysteine to phenylalanine, the CDR3 has 14 residues. The retained sequence is limited to the CDR3, 42 bases, with the frame set at the first base. This clonotype was counted a few times. Its antigen remains unidentified. No per-base quality is available; no much larger clone lies one base away. This clonotype originated in an adult woman who had mild COVID-19 (a few samples of this study predate the infection). The sample titles of this study are shuffled in the database, so cell type and time point are left out; the donor was told from shared clones. The sample comprised PBMCs or a T cell subset sorted from them (not recorded which). The receptor chain draws on TRBV30 and TRBJ2-7, with 7 bases aligning to TRBD1. The CDR3 corresponds to CAGGGDRVSYEQYF. The sequenced DNA is TGTGCCGGCGGAGGTGACAGGGTCTCCTACGAGCAGTACTTC.